This T cell receptor (beta chain) was sequenced in a study of T-cell memory formation after mild COVID-19. TCRdb analysed the 5' RACE reads with MiXCR anew, one entry per CDR3 protein. The repertoire includes tens of thousands of distinct CDR3 sequences, over 15% of them detected once, and 30% to 35% sits in the top ten. Germline-derived CDR1 and CDR2 are SGHVS and FNYEAQ. J was trimmed by 0 bases and V by 2 bases; bases with no gene match: 8. The CDR3 spans 17 residues. The chain is built from TRBV7-6 and TRBJ2-7, with 9 bases fitting TRBD2. This sequence originates from an adult woman who had mild COVID-19 (a few samples of this study predate the infection). Cell type and time point are not known. Material for sequencing was PBMCs or a T cell subset sorted from them (not recorded which). This CDR3 reads CASSLWVAGDYSYEQYF. The CDR3 nucleotides read TGTGCCAGCAGCTTATGGGTAGCGGGAGATTACTCCTACGAGCAGTACTTC.